A single sample is the source of the 9 T cell receptor beta chains below, sequenced in a study of T cells in Graves' hyperthyroidism and ophthalmopathy (dated by TCRdb to the late 2010s). Preparation of the library involved multiplex PCR. Sequenced using an Illumina HiSeq 2000. TCR beta CDR3 regions were amplified from RNA transcripts. For the first round of RT-PCR on the TCR CDR3, the HTBI primer set was used together with the Qiagen OneStep RT-PCR kit. The public sequencing data were trimmed at Q25 with fastp and processed into clonotypes with MiXCR by TCRdb, which kept only in-frame beta chains. Each entry merges the rows of one CDR3 protein and shows their most common DNA and genes. The sample table contains hundreds of thousands of distinct CDR3 sequences; only one count was recorded for 15% to 20% of them. The ten largest account for approximately 16% of the sample. What was sequenced was blood. These receptors were taken from a woman in her 50s with Graves' hyperthyroidism that later progressed to Graves' ophthalmopathy.

This chain connects TRBV19 to TRBJ2-5; perhaps TRBD2 as D (5 bases). The V end was cut by 5 bases, the J end by 2 bases, with 9 bases between. The germline CDR1 and CDR2 sequences are LNHDA and SQIVND (reference sequence). The CDR3 covers 13 residues. The CDR3 loop is CASSAPGQETQYF. The CDR3 DNA is TGTGCCAGTAGTGCCCCGGGACAAGAGACCCAGTACTTC.

The chain couples TRBV4-1 to TRBJ1-1; D is unresolved. Germline CDR1 is MGHRA and CDR2 is YSYEKL. Between the trimmed V and J ends, which lost 5 bases and 2 bases, there was a span of 12 bases. The CDR3 extends over 14 amino acids. DNA for the CDR3: TGCGCCAGCAGCTCCCACAAGGGAAACACTGAAGCTTTCTTT. It translates to CASSSHKGNTEAFF.

This clonotype was detected many times. The gene calls are TRBV3-1 and TRBJ1-4, with D uncertain. The V and J ends lost 0 bases and 4 bases respectively, with 12 bases between them. Germline-derived CDR1 and CDR2 are LGHDT and YNNKEL (reference sequence). This CDR3 spans 16 amino acids. CDR3 region: CASSQDRWQLNEKLFF. DNA for the CDR3: TGTGCCAGCAGCCAAGATAGATGGCAGCTTAATGAAAAACTGTTTTTT.

The V gene is TRBV5-1, the J gene TRBJ1-1; D is undetermined. The CDR3 runs to 15 residues. Germline values: CDR1 SGHRS, CDR2 YFSETQ. V gave up 0 bases and J gave up 4 bases, with 13 bases separating them. In DNA form, the CDR3 reads TGCGCCAGCAGCTTGGCCACCGTGGAGGGCACTGAAGCTTTCTTT. Translation gives CASSLATVEGTEAFF.

For the CDR3, the DNA is TGTGCCAGCACCCCGGACTATGGCTACACCTTC. It encodes CASTPDYGYTF. This chain uses TRBV2 with TRBJ1-2; D remains unclear. The CDR3 is 11 residues long. V shed 7 bases and J shed 3 bases, with 6 bases lying between them. Germline loops: CDR1 SNHLY, CDR2 FYNNEI.

This clonotype was counted many times. V and J are TRBV2 and TRBJ2-6, with D uncertain. The V and J ends lost 7 bases and 0 bases respectively, with 19 bases between them. The CDR3 totals 18 residues. Germline-derived CDR1 and CDR2 are SNHLY and FYNNEI. The CDR3 DNA is TGTGCCAGCAACGGAAGGGCCGATCACCCCTCTGGGGCCAACGTCCTGACTTTC. This encodes CASNGRADHPSGANVLTF.

This clonotype was seen a few times. At one end, the junction sequence differs from germline, possibly due to a read error. The rearrangement joins TRBV7-7 to TRBJ2-3; 11 bases agree with TRBD2. CDR1 is SSHAT and CDR2 is FNYEAQ in the germline V gene (reference sequence). This CDR3 has 15 residues. The CDR3 nucleotides read TGTGCTAGCAGCTTTAGCGGGGGGGTTGAAGATACGCAGTATTTT. Its translation: CASSFSGGVEDTQYF. Supplemented by reference TRBV7-7 and TRBJ2-3, the full variable domain reads GAGVSQSPRYKVTKRGQDVTLRCDPISSHATLYWYQQALGQGPEFLTYFNYEAQPDKSGLPSDRFSAERPEGSISTLTIQRTEQRDSAMYRCASSFSGGVEDTQYFGPGTRLTVL.

About this clonotype itself: This sequence may be a read error, since a much larger clone differs from it by one base. This sequence joins TRBV7-9 and TRBJ1-5, with D uncertain. The V end was cut by 1 base, the J end by 6 bases, with 13 bases between. Germline values: CDR1 SEHNR, CDR2 FQNEAQ (reference sequence). The CDR3 consists of 15 residues. CDR3 nucleotides: TGTGCCAGCAGCTTAGACGCGGGGATCGGTCAGCCCCAGCATTTT. Translation gives CASSLDAGIGQPQHF.

This clonotype was counted a few times. The chain combines TRBV11-3 with TRBJ2-7; 7 nucleotides align to TRBD1. The CDR3 length is 14 residues. Trimming cost V 3 bases and J 6 bases; bases outside gene matches: 8. The germline V gene has CDR1 SGHNT and CDR2 YENEEA. The CDR3 spells CASSFDRASSEQYF. CDR3 nucleotides: TGTGCCAGCAGCTTCGACAGGGCGTCTTCCGAGCAGTACTTC.